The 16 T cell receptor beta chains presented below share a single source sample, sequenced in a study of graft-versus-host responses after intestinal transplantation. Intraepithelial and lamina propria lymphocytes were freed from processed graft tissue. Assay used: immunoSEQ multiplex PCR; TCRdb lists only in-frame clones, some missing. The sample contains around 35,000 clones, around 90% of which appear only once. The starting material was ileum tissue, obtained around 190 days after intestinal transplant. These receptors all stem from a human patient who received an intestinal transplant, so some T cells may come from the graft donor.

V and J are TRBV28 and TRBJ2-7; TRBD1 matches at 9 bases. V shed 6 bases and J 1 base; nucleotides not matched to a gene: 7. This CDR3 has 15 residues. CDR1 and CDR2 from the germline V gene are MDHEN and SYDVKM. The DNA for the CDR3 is TGTGCCAGCAGGGCCGGGACAGGGTCATCCTACGAGCAGTACTTC. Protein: CASRAGTGSSYEQYF.

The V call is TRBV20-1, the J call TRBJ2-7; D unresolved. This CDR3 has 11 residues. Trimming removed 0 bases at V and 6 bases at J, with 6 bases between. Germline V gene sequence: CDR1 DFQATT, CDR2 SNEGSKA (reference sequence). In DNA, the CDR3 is TGCAGTGCTAGAGACCCGACCGAGCAGTACTTC. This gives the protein CSARDPTEQYF.

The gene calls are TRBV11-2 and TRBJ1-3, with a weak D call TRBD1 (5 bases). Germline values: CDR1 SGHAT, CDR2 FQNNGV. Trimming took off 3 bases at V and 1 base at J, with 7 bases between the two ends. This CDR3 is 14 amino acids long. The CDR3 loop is CASSFGASGNTIYF. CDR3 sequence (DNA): TGTGCCAGCAGCTTTGGGGCTTCTGGAAACACCATATATTTT. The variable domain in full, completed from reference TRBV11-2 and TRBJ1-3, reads EAGVAQSPRYKIIEKRQSVAFWCNPISGHATLYWYQQILGQGPKLLIQFQNNGVVDDSQLPKDRFSAERLKGVDSTLKIQPAKLEDSAVYLCASSFGASGNTIYFGEGSWLTVV.

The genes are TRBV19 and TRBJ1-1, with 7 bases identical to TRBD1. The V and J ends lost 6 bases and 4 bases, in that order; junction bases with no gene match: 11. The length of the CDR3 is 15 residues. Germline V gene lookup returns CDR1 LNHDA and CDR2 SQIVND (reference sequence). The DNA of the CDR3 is TGTGCCAGTAGCCAACGACAGGGATTCAGCACTGAAGCTTTCTTT. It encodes CASSQRQGFSTEAFF. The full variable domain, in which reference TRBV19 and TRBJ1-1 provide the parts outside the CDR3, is DGGITQSPKYLFRKEGQNVTLSCEQNLNHDAMYWYRQDPGQGLRLIYYSQIVNDFQKGDIAEGYSVSREKKESFPLTVTSAQKNPTAFYLCASSQRQGFSTEAFFGQGTRLTVV.

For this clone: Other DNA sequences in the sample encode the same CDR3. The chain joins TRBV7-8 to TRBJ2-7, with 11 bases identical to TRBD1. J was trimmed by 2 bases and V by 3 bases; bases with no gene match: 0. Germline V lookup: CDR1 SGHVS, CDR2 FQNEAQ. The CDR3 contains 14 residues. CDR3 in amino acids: CASSLGQGAYEQYF. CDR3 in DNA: TGTGCCAGCAGCTTGGGACAGGGGGCCTACGAGCAGTACTTC.

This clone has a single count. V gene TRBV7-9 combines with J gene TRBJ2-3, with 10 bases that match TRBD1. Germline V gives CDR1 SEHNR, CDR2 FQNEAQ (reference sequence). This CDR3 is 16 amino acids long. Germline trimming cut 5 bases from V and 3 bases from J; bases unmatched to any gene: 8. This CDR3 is CASSVVGQGRTDTQYF. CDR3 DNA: TGTGCCAGCAGCGTAGTGGGACAGGGGAGAACAGATACGCAGTATTTT.

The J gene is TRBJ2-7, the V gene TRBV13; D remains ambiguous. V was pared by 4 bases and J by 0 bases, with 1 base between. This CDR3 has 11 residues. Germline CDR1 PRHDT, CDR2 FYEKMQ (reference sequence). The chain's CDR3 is CASSYSYEQYF. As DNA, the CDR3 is TGTGCCAGCAGCTACTCCTACGAGCAGTACTTC.

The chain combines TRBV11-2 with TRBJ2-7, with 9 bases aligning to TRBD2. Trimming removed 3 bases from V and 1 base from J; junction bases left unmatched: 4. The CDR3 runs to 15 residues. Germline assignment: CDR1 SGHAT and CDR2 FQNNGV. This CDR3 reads CASSLRTSESYEQYF. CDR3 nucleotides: TGTGCCAGCAGCTTGCGGACTAGCGAATCCTACGAGCAGTACTTC. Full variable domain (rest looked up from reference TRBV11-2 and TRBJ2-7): EAGVAQSPRYKIIEKRQSVAFWCNPISGHATLYWYQQILGQGPKLLIQFQNNGVVDDSQLPKDRFSAERLKGVDSTLKIQPAKLEDSAVYLCASSLRTSESYEQYFGPGTRLTVT.

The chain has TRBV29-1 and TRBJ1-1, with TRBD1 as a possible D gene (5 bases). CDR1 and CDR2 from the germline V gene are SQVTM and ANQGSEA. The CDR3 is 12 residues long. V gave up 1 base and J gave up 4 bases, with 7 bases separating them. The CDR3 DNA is TGCAGCGTTGAAGGGGGGGGCACTGAAGCTTTCTTT. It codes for CSVEGGGTEAFF.

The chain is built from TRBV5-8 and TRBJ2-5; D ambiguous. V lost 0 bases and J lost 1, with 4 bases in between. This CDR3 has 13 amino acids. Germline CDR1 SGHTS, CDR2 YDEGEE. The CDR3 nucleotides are TGTGCCAGCAGCTTGGACAGCCAAGAGACCCAGTACTTC. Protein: CASSLDSQETQYF. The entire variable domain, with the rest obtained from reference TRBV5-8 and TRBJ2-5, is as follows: EAGVTQSPTHLIKTRGQQATLRCSPISGHTSVYWYQQALGLGLQFLLWYDEGEERNRGNFPPRFSGRQFPNYSSELNVNALELEDSALYLCASSLDSQETQYFGPGTRLLVL.

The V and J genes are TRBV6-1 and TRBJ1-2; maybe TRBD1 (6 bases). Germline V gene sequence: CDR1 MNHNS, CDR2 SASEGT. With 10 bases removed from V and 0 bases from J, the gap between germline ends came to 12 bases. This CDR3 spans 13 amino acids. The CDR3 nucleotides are TGTGCCATCCGGGACACCACTAACTATGGCTACACCTTC. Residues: CAIRDTTNYGYTF.

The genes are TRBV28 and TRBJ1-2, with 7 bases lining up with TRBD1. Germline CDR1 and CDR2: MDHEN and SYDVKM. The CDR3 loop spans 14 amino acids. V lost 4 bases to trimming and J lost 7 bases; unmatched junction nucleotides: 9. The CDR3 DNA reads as TGTGCCAGCAGTTCCCCCCAGGGGGTTGTTGGCTACACCTTC. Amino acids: CASSSPQGVVGYTF.

CDR3 coding DNA: TGCGCCAGCAGTACCGGGACAGCGGTCCCGCGTAACTATGGCTACACCTTC. It specifies CASSTGTAVPRNYGYTF. This chain uses TRBV4-1 with TRBJ1-2; 7 nucleotides align to TRBD1. This CDR3 spans 17 amino acids. Per the germline V gene, CDR1 is MGHRA and CDR2 is YSYEKL. V lost 6 bases and J lost 1; bases outside the gene matches: 14.

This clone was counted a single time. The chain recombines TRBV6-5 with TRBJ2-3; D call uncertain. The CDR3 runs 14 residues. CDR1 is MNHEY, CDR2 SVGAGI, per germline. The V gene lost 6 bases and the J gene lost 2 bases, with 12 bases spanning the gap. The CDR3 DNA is TGTGCCAGCAGCCCGAGAATTACCACAGATACGCAGTATTTT. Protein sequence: CASSPRITTDTQYF.

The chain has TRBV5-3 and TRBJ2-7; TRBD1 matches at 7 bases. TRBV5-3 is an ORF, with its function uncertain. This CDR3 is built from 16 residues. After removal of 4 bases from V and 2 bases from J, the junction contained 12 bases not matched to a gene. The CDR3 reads CARSDLVTTGTYEQYF. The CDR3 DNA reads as TGTGCCAGAAGCGACTTGGTGACGACAGGGACCTACGAGCAGTACTTC.

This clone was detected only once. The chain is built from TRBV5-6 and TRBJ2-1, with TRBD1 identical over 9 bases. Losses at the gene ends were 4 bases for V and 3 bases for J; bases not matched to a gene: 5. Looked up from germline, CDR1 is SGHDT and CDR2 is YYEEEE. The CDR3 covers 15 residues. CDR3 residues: CASSAGTGFYNEQFF. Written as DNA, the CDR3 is TGTGCCAGCAGCGCCGGGACAGGGTTCTACAATGAGCAGTTCTTC.